This TCR beta chain was sequenced in a study of long-term antiretroviral therapy in people with HIV. CDR1 and CDR2 (germline): SQVTM, ANQGSEA. The CDR3 sequence is 16 residues long. Trimming removed 4 bases from V and 1 base from J; junction bases left unmatched: 11. Investigators performed immunoSEQ version v3.0 at survey level. Libraries were prepared by immunoSEQ multiplex PCR; TCRdb keeps only in-frame clonotypes and omits some of them. Among some 27,000 clones listed, around 85% were seen once. The chain carries TRBV29-1 and TRBJ1-2, with 8 bases matching TRBD1. The specimen was unsorted PBMCs, collected 3 years after starting antiretroviral therapy. This receptor was obtained from a man between 35 and 55 years old with HIV. CDR3 region: CSVASDRDQLNYGYTF. In DNA form, the CDR3 reads TGCAGCGTTGCATCGGACAGGGACCAGCTTAACTATGGCTACACCTTC.